Listed here are 23 T cell receptor beta chains from one sample, sequenced in a study of cytomegalovirus exposure and HLA in healthy donors. PCR was performed using 60 Vbeta and 13 Jbeta primers. Profiling relied on immunoSEQ multiplex PCR, and the TCRdb table lists in-frame clones only, not all of them. Of tens of thousands of clones in the sample, 65% to 80% were seen once. The sample consisted of PBMCs. The receptors were gathered from a female donor in good health and CMV-seronegative.

V gene TRBV15 combines with J gene TRBJ2-2; 8 bases are a match to TRBD1. Germline CDR1 is LNHNV and CDR2 is YYDKDF (reference sequence). This CDR3 spans 17 amino acids. The junction had 14 bases not matched to a gene; V was cut back by 4 bases and J by 7 bases. The CDR3 DNA follows: TGTGCCACCAGCACCAACGACAGGGGCCCAGTCATCGGGGAGCTGTTTTTT. The encoded protein is CATSTNDRGPVIGELFF.

The chain combines TRBV4-1 with TRBJ2-3; no clear D. Per germline, CDR1 MGHRA and CDR2 YSYEKL. The CDR3 totals 15 residues. With 4 bases removed from V and 1 base from J, the gap between germline ends came to 12 bases. The CDR3 nucleotides are TGCGCCAGCAGCCCCGCCGGAGTTGGCACAGATACGCAGTATTTT. It yields the protein CASSPAGVGTDTQYF.

The rearrangement links TRBV5-1 to TRBJ1-4; 8 bases map to TRBD1. Unmatched junction bases numbered 6, after V lost 4 bases and J lost 1 base. The CDR3 extends over 16 amino acids. The germline CDR1 and CDR2 sequences are SGHRS and YFSETQ. In DNA form, the CDR3 reads TGCGCCAGCAGCAAGTACAGGGGGGAAACTAATGAAAAACTGTTTTTT. Its translation: CASSKYRGETNEKLFF.

CDR3 in amino acids: CASSQDVAGSKLLQETQYF. The CDR3 DNA reads as TGCGCCAGCAGCCAAGATGTAGCAGGGTCCAAACTCTTACAGGAGACCCAGTACTTC. The rearrangement joins TRBV4-3 to TRBJ2-5, with a weak D call TRBD1 (5 bases). Deletions cut 0 bases from V and 5 bases from J, with 25 bases between. The CDR3 length is 19 residues. Per the germline V gene, CDR1 is LGHNA and CDR2 is YSLEER.

The V and J genes are TRBV18 and TRBJ2-7, with no clear D. In germline, CDR1 is KGHSH, CDR2 LQKENI. The CDR3 covers 14 residues. Trimming took 10 bases from V and 2 from J, leaving 18 bases between them. CDR3 bases: TGTGCCACCGCACGCGCTGCCCAAACCTACGAGCAGTACTTC. It is translated as CATARAAQTYEQYF.

This chain joins TRBV29-1 and TRBJ1-1; 7 bases align to TRBD1. V dropped 1 base and J dropped 0; count of bases not matched to a gene: 5. CDR3 length: 15 amino acids. CDR1 SQVTM and CDR2 ANQGSEA come from the germline V gene. The CDR3 reads CSVEVAGQMNTEAFF. In DNA form, the CDR3 reads TGCAGCGTTGAAGTGGCGGGACAGATGAACACTGAAGCTTTCTTT. Full variable domain (remainder filled in from reference TRBV29-1 and TRBJ1-1): SAVISQKPSRDICQRGTSLTIQCQVDSQVTMMFWYRQQPGQSLTLIATANQGSEATYESGFVIDKFPISRPNLTFSTLTVSNMSPEDSSIYLCSVEVAGQMNTEAFFGQGTRLTVV.

The chain joins TRBV7-3 to TRBJ1-1; 7 bases agree with TRBD1. V was clipped by 5 bases and J by 4 bases; unmatched bases: 10. This CDR3 has 15 residues. Germline CDR1 is SGHTA and CDR2 is FQGTGA. CDR3 region: CASSPATGKITEAFF. The CDR3 bases are TGTGCCAGCAGCCCCGCGACAGGGAAGATCACTGAAGCTTTCTTT.

This clone showed up just a few times. The CDR3 nucleotides are TGTGCCAGCAGCCAAGGACCGGTAGCGGAGGGGAACATTCAGTACTTC. Translated: CASSQGPVAEGNIQYF. The chain is built from TRBV4-2 and TRBJ2-4; D possibly corresponds to TRBD2 (6 bases). CDR3 length: 16 residues. The ends were cut back, 1 base at V and 7 bases at J, with 17 bases in the middle. The V gene's germline CDR1 is LGHNA and CDR2 YNFKEQ.

This chain uses TRBV6-1 with TRBJ1-2, with a tentative D call TRBD1 (6 bases). V was shortened by 2 bases and J by 7 bases, with 17 bases between the two germline ends. Germline V CDR1 and CDR2: MNHNS, SASEGT. This CDR3 contains 15 residues. In DNA, the CDR3 is TGTGCCAGCAGTGAACGGGACAAGGACCCTCGTGGCTACACCTTC. It encodes CASSERDKDPRGYTF.

The chain recombines TRBV19 with TRBJ1-5; 8 nucleotides align to TRBD1. Germline lookup yields CDR1 LNHDA and CDR2 SQIVND (reference sequence). The CDR3 has 13 residues. The V gene end was trimmed by 5 bases and the J gene end by 9 bases; junction bases not matched to a gene: 6. CDR3 bases: TGTGCCAGTAGTCACGGCGGACAGGGGCCCCAGCATTTT. Residues: CASSHGGQGPQHF.

This chain connects TRBV28 to TRBJ1-2; the D is unclear. The CDR3 is 13 amino acids. The germline CDR1 and CDR2 sequences are MDHEN and SYDVKM. V lost 3 bases and J 2 bases, leaving 7 bases between the germline ends. The CDR3 DNA reads TGTGCCAGCAGTTTGGCAGGAAACTATGGCTACACCTTC. Encoded protein: CASSLAGNYGYTF.

This sequence joins TRBV2 and TRBJ1-6; D perhaps matches TRBD1 (6 bases). V gave up 5 bases and J gave up 10 bases, with 12 bases separating them. CDR3 length equals 13 residues. CDR1 is SNHLY and CDR2 is FYNNEI in the germline V gene. Here the CDR3 DNA reads TGTGCCAGCAGTCAGGGGTTCGGCTCACCCCTCCACTTT. Protein sequence: CASSQGFGSPLHF. The whole variable domain, filled in from reference TRBV2 and TRBJ1-6, reads EPEVTQTPSHQVTQMGQEVILRCVPISNHLYFYWYRQILGQKVEFLVSFYNNEISEKSEIFDDQFSVERPDGSNFTLKIRSTKLEDSAMYFCASSQGFGSPLHFGNGTRLTVT.

The chain is built from TRBV4-2 and TRBJ2-5; 14 bases align to TRBD2. Germline CDR1 reads LGHNA; CDR2 reads YNFKEQ. CDR3 length equals 19 residues. V gave up 4 bases and J gave up 4 bases; unmatched junction bases: 14. The DNA for the CDR3 is TGTGCCAGCAGCCCCGGGACTAGCGGGAGAATGGGATGGGCAGAGACCCAGTACTTC. Amino acid sequence: CASSPGTSGRMGWAETQYF.

This sequence joins TRBV19 and TRBJ2-5; TRBD1 might be the D (5 bases). CDR3 length equals 17 residues. CDR1 and CDR2 (germline): LNHDA, SQIVND (reference sequence). V was shortened by 3 bases and J by 2 bases, with 19 bases between the two germline ends. CDR3 sequence reads: CASSISVGLGFQETQYF. The CDR3 DNA follows: TGTGCCAGTAGTATCTCTGTGGGGCTAGGATTTCAAGAGACCCAGTACTTC.

V usage is TRBV2 and J usage is TRBJ1-6; a possible D gene is TRBD1 (5 bases). Germline assignment: CDR1 SNHLY and CDR2 FYNNEI. With 4 bases removed from V and 8 bases from J, the gap between germline ends came to 12 bases. The CDR3 consists of 14 residues. CDR3 sequence (DNA): TGTGCCAGCAGTGTAGAGGACACCCATTCACCCCTCCACTTT. As protein: CASSVEDTHSPLHF. Together with reference TRBV2 and TRBJ1-6, the CDR3 gives the full variable domain: EPEVTQTPSHQVTQMGQEVILRCVPISNHLYFYWYRQILGQKVEFLVSFYNNEISEKSEIFDDQFSVERPDGSNFTLKIRSTKLEDSAMYFCASSVEDTHSPLHFGNGTRLTVT.

The gene calls are TRBV11-3 and TRBJ2-1, with 9 bases lining up with TRBD1. Germline loops: CDR1 SGHNT, CDR2 YENEEA. V lost 4 bases, J lost 7 bases, and 5 bases stayed unmatched. There are 14 residues in the CDR3. CDR3 residues: CASSSDRGMNEQFF. As DNA, the CDR3 is TGTGCCAGCAGCTCGGACAGGGGTATGAATGAGCAGTTCTTC.

The CDR3 region is CASSRDRAAYEQYF. For the CDR3, the DNA is TGTGCCAGCAGCCGGGACAGGGCAGCCTACGAGCAGTACTTC. The chain couples TRBV7-3 to TRBJ2-7, with TRBD1 matching 9 bases. The trim removed 5 bases at V and 2 bases at J, leaving 4 bases unmatched. The length of the CDR3 is 14 residues. The germline CDR1 and CDR2 sequences are SGHTA and FQGTGA.

The chain uses TRBV7-2 and TRBJ1-2, with D unresolved. CDR1 SGHTA and CDR2 FQGNSA come from the germline V gene. V gave up 1 base and J gave up 4 bases, with 10 bases separating them. The CDR3 runs 14 residues. CDR3 in amino acids: CASSLESSVYGYTF. CDR3 nucleotides: TGTGCCAGCAGCTTAGAATCGTCCGTCTATGGCTACACCTTC.

This clone was counted a single time. V is TRBV4-2 and J is TRBJ2-7; TRBD1 agrees at 7 bases. There are 17 residues in the CDR3. Germline V gene data show CDR1 as LGHNA and CDR2 as YNFKEQ. V shed 0 bases and J 3 bases; nucleotides not matched to a gene: 11. CDR3 in amino acids: CASSQDTGRDSLYEQYF. CDR3 DNA: TGTGCCAGCAGCCAAGATACAGGCAGGGACAGCCTCTACGAGCAGTACTTC.

V usage is TRBV2 and J usage is TRBJ2-7; 9 bases are shared with TRBD1. The length of the CDR3 is 13 residues. Germline trimming cut 6 bases from V and 4 bases from J; bases unmatched to any gene: 4. CDR1 is SNHLY and CDR2 is FYNNEI in the germline V gene. DNA of the CDR3: TGTGCCAGCAGAGCCGGGACAGGGTACGAGCAGTACTTC. Its protein product is CASRAGTGYEQYF.

The J gene is TRBJ2-7, the V gene TRBV6-1, with 7 bases lining up with TRBD1. This CDR3 has 13 amino acids. Germline assignment: CDR1 MNHNS and CDR2 SASEGT. V dropped 5 bases and J dropped 3; count of bases not matched to a gene: 4. The CDR3 protein is CASSRDRHYEQYF. The CDR3 bases are TGTGCCAGCAGTAGGGACAGACACTACGAGCAGTACTTC.

DNA of the CDR3: TGTGCCAGCTCACAAGGACTAGCGGGGGGCACAGATACGCAGTATTTT. It encodes CASSQGLAGGTDTQYF. The chain uses TRBV18 and TRBJ2-3; TRBD2 matches at 13 bases. The germline gives CDR1 KGHSH, CDR2 LQKENI. This CDR3 contains 16 residues. J lost 1 base, V lost 4 bases, and 2 bases had no gene match.

V and J are TRBV11-2 and TRBJ2-2, with TRBD1 matching over 10 bases. V dropped 3 bases and J dropped 3; count of bases not matched to a gene: 13. Germline CDR1 reads SGHAT; CDR2 reads FQNNGV. The CDR3 loop spans 19 amino acids. The CDR3 nucleotides read TGTGCCAGCAGCTTCAAAGCCGGGACAGGGGTGTCGTACACCGGGGAGCTGTTTTTT. Its translation: CASSFKAGTGVSYTGELFF.